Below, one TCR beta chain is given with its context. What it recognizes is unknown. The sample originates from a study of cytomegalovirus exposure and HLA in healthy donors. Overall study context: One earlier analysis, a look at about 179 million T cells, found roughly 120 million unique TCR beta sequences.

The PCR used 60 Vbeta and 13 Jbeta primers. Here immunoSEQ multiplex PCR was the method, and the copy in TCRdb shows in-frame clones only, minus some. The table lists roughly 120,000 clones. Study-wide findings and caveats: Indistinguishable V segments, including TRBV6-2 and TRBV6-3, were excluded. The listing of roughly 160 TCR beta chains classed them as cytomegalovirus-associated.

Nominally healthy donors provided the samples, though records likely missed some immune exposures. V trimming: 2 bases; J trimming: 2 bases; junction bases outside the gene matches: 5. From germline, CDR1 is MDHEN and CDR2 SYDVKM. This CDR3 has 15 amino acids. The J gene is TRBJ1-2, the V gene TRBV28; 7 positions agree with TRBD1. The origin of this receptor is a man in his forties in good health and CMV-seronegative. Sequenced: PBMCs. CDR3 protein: CASSLRDRPNYGYTF. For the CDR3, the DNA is TGTGCCAGCAGTTTACGGGACAGACCAAACTATGGCTACACCTTC.